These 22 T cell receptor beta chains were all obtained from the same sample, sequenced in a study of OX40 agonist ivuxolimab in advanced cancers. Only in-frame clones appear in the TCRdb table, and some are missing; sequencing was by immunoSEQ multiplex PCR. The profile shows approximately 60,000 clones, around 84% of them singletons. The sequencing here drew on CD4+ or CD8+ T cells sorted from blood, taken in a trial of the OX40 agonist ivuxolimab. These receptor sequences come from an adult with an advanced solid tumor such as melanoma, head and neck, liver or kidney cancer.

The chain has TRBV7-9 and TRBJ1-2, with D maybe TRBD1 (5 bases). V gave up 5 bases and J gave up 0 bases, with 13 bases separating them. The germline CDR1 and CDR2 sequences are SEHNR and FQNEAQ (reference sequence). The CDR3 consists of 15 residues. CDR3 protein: CASSPSGVPNYGYTF. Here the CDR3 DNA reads TGTGCCAGCAGCCCCTCGGGGGTTCCTAACTATGGCTACACCTTC.

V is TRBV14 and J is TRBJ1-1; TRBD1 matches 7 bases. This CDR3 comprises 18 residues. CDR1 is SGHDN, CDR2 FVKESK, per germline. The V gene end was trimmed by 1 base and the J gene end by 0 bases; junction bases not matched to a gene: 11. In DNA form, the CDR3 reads TGTGCCAGCAGCCAAGGGTTTATCAACAGGGGAATGAACACTGAAGCTTTCTTT. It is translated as CASSQGFINRGMNTEAFF.

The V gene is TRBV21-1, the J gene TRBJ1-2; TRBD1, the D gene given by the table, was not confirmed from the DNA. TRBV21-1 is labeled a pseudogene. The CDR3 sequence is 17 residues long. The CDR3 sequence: CASSNPPGHIANYGYTF. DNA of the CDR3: TGTGCCAGCAGCAATCCCCCAGGGCACATAGCTAACTATGGCTACACCTTC.

CDR3: CASSLVFTDTQYF. In DNA, the CDR3 is TGTGCCAGCAGCTTAGTTTTTACAGATACGCAGTATTTT. V usage is TRBV11-2 and J usage is TRBJ2-3; D is unresolved. V lost 1 base, J lost 3 bases, and 5 bases lay in between. Germline V gene data show CDR1 as SGHAT and CDR2 as FQNNGV. This CDR3 spans 13 amino acids.

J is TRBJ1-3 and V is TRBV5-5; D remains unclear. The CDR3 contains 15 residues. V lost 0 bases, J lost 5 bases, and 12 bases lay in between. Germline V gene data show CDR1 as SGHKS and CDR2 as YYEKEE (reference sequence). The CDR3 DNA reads TGTGCCAGCAGCTTGGGCGGGGATAGGAGAAACACCATATATTTT. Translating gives CASSLGGDRRNTIYF. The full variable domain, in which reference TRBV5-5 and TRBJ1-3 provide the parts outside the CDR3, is DAGVTQSPTHLIKTRGQQVTLRCSPISGHKSVSWYQQVLGQGPQFIFQYYEKEERGRGNFPDRFSARQFPNYSSELNVNALLLGDSALYLCASSLGGDRRNTIYFGEGSWLTVV.

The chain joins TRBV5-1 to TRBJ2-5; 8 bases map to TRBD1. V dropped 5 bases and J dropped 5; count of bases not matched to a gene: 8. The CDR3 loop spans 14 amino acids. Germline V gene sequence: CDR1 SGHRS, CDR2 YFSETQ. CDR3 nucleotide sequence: TGCGCCAGCAGGGAAGGGACAGGACCGGAGACCCAGTACTTC. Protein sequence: CASREGTGPETQYF.

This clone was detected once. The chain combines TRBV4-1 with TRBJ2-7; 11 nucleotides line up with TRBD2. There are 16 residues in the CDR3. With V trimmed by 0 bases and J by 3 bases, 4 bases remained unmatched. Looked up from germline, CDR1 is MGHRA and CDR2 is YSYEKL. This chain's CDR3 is CASSQDIGTSGYEQYF. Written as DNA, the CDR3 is TGCGCCAGCAGCCAAGATATCGGGACTAGCGGCTACGAGCAGTACTTC.

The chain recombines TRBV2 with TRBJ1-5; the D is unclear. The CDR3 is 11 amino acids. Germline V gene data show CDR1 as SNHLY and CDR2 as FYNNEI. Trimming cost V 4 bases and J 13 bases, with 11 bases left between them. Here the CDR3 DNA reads TGTGCCAGCAGTGGTTACCAGACGCAGCATTTT. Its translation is CASSGYQTQHF.

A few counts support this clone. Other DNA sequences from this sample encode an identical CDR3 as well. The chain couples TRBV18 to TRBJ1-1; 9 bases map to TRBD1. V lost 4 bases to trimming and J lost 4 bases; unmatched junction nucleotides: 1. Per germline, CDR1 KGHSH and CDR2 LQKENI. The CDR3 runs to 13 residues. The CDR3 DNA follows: TGTGCCAGCTCACTGACAGGGGGCACTGAAGCTTTCTTT. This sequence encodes CASSLTGGTEAFF.

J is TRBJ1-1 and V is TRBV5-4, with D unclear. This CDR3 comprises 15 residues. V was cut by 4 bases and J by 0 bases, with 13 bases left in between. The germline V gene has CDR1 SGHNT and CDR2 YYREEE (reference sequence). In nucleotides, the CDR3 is TGTGCCAGCAGCCCACAGCGACGGATGAACACTGAAGCTTTCTTT. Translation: CASSPQRRMNTEAFF. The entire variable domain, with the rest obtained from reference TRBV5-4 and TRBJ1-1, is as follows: ETGVTQSPTHLIKTRGQQVTLRCSSQSGHNTVSWYQQALGQGPQFIFQYYREEENGRGNFPPRFSGLQFPNYSSELNVNALELDDSALYLCASSPQRRMNTEAFFGQGTRLTVV.

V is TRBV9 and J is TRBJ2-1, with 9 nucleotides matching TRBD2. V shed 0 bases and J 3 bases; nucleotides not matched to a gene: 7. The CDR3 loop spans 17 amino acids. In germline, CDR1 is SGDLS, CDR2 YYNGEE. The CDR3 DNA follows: TGTGCCAGCAGCGTAGGGATTAGCGGGGGCCACTACAATGAGCAGTTCTTC. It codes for CASSVGISGGHYNEQFF.

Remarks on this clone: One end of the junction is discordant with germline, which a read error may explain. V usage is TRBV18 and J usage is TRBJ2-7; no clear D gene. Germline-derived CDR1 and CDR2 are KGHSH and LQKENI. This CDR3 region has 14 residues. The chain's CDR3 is CANSLHEDGYEQYF. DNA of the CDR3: TGTGCCAACTCACTTCATGAGGACGGCTACGAGCAGTACTTC.

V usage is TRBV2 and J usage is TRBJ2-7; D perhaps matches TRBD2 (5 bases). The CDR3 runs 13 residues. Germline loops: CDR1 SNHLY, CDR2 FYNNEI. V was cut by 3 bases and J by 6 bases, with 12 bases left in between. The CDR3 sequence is CASSEAGVGEQYF. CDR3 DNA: TGTGCCAGCAGTGAGGCCGGGGTAGGCGAGCAGTACTTC. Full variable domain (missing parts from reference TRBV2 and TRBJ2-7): EPEVTQTPSHQVTQMGQEVILRCVPISNHLYFYWYRQILGQKVEFLVSFYNNEISEKSEIFDDQFSVERPDGSNFTLKIRSTKLEDSAMYFCASSEAGVGEQYFGPGTRLTVT.

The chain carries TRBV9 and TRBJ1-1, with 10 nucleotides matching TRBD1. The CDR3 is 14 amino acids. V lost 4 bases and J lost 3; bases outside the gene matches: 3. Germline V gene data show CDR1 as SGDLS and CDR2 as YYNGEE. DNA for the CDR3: TGTGCCAGCAGCTATGGACAGGGGGACACTGAAGCTTTCTTT. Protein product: CASSYGQGDTEAFF.

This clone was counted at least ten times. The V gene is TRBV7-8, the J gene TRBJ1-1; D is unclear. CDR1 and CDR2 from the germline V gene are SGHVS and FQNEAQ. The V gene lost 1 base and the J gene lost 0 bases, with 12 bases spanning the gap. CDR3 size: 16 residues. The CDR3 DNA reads TGTGCCAGCAGCTTAGTAGGTCCCGATATGAACACTGAAGCTTTCTTT. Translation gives CASSLVGPDMNTEAFF.

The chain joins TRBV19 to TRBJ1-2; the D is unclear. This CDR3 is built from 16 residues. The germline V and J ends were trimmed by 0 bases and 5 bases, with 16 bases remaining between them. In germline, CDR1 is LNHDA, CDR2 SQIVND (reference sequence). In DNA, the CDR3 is TGTGCCAGTAGTATAGATAGTGGACGACGCCCGTATGGCTACACCTTC. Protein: CASSIDSGRRPYGYTF. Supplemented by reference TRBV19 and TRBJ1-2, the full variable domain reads DGGITQSPKYLFRKEGQNVTLSCEQNLNHDAMYWYRQDPGQGLRLIYYSQIVNDFQKGDIAEGYSVSREKKESFPLTVTSAQKNPTAFYLCASSIDSGRRPYGYTFGSGTRLTVV.

CDR3 nucleotide sequence: TGTGCCAGCAGCGTAGGGACAGGGTACGGGAGCACTGAAGCTTTCTTT. As protein: CASSVGTGYGSTEAFF. J is TRBJ1-1 and V is TRBV7-2, with 9 bases identical to TRBD1. With 5 bases clipped from V and 4 bases from J, the junction kept 11 bases outside the gene matches. The CDR3 contains 16 residues. From germline, CDR1 is SGHTA and CDR2 FQGNSA. The full variable domain, completed using reference TRBV7-2 and TRBJ1-1, is GAGVSQSPSNKVTEKGKDVELRCDPISGHTALYWYRQSLGQGLEFLIYFQGNSAPDKSGLPSDRFSAERTGGSVSTLTIQRTQQEDSAVYLCASSVGTGYGSTEAFFGQGTRLTVV.

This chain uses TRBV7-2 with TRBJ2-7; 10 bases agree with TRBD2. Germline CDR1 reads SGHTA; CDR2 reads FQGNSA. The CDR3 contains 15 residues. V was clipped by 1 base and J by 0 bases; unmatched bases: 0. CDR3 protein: CASSLGTSGSYEQYF. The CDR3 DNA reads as TGTGCCAGCAGCTTAGGGACTAGCGGCTCCTACGAGCAGTACTTC.

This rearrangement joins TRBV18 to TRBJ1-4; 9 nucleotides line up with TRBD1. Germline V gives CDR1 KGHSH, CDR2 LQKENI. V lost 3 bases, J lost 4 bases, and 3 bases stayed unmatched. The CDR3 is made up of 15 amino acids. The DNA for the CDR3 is TGTGCCAGCTCACCTGCGGACAGGGGTAATGAAAAACTGTTTTTT. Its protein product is CASSPADRGNEKLFF.

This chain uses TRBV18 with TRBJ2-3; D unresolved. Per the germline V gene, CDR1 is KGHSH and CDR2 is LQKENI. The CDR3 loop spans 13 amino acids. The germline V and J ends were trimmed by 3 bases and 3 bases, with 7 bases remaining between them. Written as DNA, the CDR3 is TGTGCCAGCTCACCTCGAAGGACAGATACGCAGTATTTT. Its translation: CASSPRRTDTQYF.

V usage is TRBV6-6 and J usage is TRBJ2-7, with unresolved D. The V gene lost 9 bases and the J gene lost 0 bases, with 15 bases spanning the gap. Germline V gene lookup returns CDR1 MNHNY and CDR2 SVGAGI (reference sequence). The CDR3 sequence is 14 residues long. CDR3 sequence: CASASGRPSYEQYF. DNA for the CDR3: TGTGCCAGTGCCTCGGGTAGGCCCTCCTACGAGCAGTACTTC.

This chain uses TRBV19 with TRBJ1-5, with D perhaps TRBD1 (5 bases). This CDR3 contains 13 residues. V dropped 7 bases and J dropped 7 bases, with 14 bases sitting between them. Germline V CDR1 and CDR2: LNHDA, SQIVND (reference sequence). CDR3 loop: CASTRGVGQPQHF. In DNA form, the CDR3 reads TGTGCCAGTACCCGGGGGGTAGGGCAGCCCCAGCATTTT.